One sample yielded the 11 T cell receptor beta chains listed below, sequenced in a study of T cells in Graves' hyperthyroidism and ophthalmopathy. Amplified TCR beta CDR3 regions derived from RNA transcripts. First-round RT-PCR with HTBI primers amplified the TCR CDR3 region. TCRdb itself ran the multiplex PCR reads through MiXCR, one entry per CDR3 protein. Of about 500,000 distinct CDR3 sequences in the sample, 17% were seen once. The sequencing sample was made of blood. These receptors were obtained from a woman younger than 30 with Graves' ophthalmopathy.

The V gene is TRBV12-3 or TRBV12-4, the J gene TRBJ1-1, with TRBD1 matching 11 bases. Trimming at V came to 6 bases and at J to 3 bases, leaving 9 bases not matched to a gene. This CDR3 has 16 residues. The CDR3 DNA follows: TGTGCCAGCAGACCTGGGACAGGGGGTGGGTACACTGAAGCTTTCTTT. Protein: CASRPGTGGGYTEAFF.

CDR3 residues: CSAWPRDSFLSGANVLTF. The CDR3 DNA reads TGCAGTGCTTGGCCCCGGGACAGCTTCCTCTCTGGGGCCAACGTCCTGACTTTC. The chain combines TRBV20-1 with TRBJ2-6; TRBD1 agrees at 7 bases. CDR1 and CDR2 (germline): DFQATT, SNEGSKA (reference sequence). This CDR3 region has 18 residues. Germline trimming cut 5 bases from V and 0 bases from J; bases unmatched to any gene: 13.

Ten or more counts support this clonotype. V is TRBV30 and J is TRBJ2-1; D uncertain. The germline V gene has CDR1 GTSNPN and CDR2 SVGIG (reference sequence). With 1 base removed from V and 5 bases from J, the gap between germline ends came to 9 bases. CDR3 length: 13 amino acids. The CDR3 sequence is CAWSGLLNNEQFF. Written as DNA, the CDR3 is TGTGCCTGGAGTGGCTTACTGAACAATGAGCAGTTCTTC.

This clonotype was seen at least ten times. The chain recombines TRBV20-1 with TRBJ2-7; D assignment may be TRBD1 or TRBD2 (5 bases each). This CDR3 has 15 residues. Trimming shortened V by 0 bases and J by 5 bases, and 17 bases separated the two germline ends. The germline V gene encodes CDR1 DFQATT and CDR2 SNEGSKA (reference sequence). This chain's CDR3 is CSARDQSRGVDEQYF. CDR3 bases: TGCAGTGCTAGAGATCAATCCAGAGGGGTAGACGAGCAGTACTTC.

This clonotype was seen only a few times. V is TRBV6-1 and J is TRBJ1-5, with TRBD1 as a possible D gene (6 bases). The ends were cut back, 8 bases at V and 4 bases at J, with 15 bases in the middle. Germline V CDR1 and CDR2: MNHNS, SASEGT. The CDR3 spans 14 residues. DNA of the CDR3: TGTGCCAGCGGACGATTACAGGGTAATCAGCCCCAGCATTTT. This encodes CASGRLQGNQPQHF.

The chain couples TRBV25-1 to TRBJ2-1; TRBD2 matches at 8 bases. The CDR3 is made up of 16 amino acids. The V segment lost 8 bases and the J segment 2 bases; nucleotides outside the gene matches: 11. Germline CDR1 reads MGHDK; CDR2 reads SYGVNS. The CDR3 DNA reads TGTGCCAGCGAGGGACCCGGGACTAGGCCCTACAATGAGCAGTTCTTC. This codes for CASEGPGTRPYNEQFF.

As for this clonotype: This may stem from a read error, because a much larger clone lies one nucleotide away. It is likely a read error, because the conserved phenylalanine at the end of the CDR3 is missing. The J gene is TRBJ2-1, the V gene TRBV6-5, with D possibly matching TRBD2 (6 bases). CDR3 length: 14 amino acids. The germline V gene has CDR1 MNHEY and CDR2 SVGAGI. Trimming stripped 8 bases from V and 0 bases from J, with 11 bases between. The CDR3 sequence: CASVSGNSYNEQFL. CDR3 sequence (DNA): TGTGCCAGCGTTAGCGGTAACTCCTACAATGAGCAGTTCCTC.

This clonotype has just a few counts. A much larger clonotype is one base distant, so this may be a read error. Because it lacks the conserved phenylalanine or tryptophan at the end, this CDR3 is likely a read error. The chain joins TRBV28 to TRBJ2-5; TRBD2 aligns across 8 bases. J lost 1 base, V lost 6 bases, and 13 bases had no gene match. Germline V gene sequence: CDR1 MDHEN, CDR2 SYDVKM. CDR3 length: 17 amino acids. CDR3 loop: CASSLGTSGPLQETQYL. The DNA of the CDR3 is TGTGCCAGCAGCCTCGGGACTAGTGGGCCCCTCCAAGAGACCCAGTACCTC.

This clonotype has ten or more counts. CDR3 sequence (DNA): TGTGCCAGCAGCGCCGGGACAGGGAGTGAAAAACTGTTTTTT. Translating it yields CASSAGTGSEKLFF. V is TRBV9 and J is TRBJ1-4, with TRBD1 identical over 9 bases. The V segment lost 3 bases and the J segment 7 bases; nucleotides outside the gene matches: 4. CDR3 length equals 14 residues. Germline values: CDR1 SGDLS, CDR2 YYNGEE.

At least ten counts were recorded for this clonotype. V and J are TRBV7-2 and TRBJ1-5; D unresolved. The V end was cut by 1 base, the J end by 0 bases, with 10 bases between. CDR1 and CDR2 from the germline V gene are SGHTA and FQGNSA. This CDR3 is 16 amino acids long. CDR3 amino acids: CASSLGAGISNQPQHF. In DNA, the CDR3 is TGTGCCAGCAGCTTAGGGGCAGGTATTAGCAATCAGCCCCAGCATTTT.

J is TRBJ2-3 and V is TRBV6-4; D gene ambiguous. Germline lookup yields CDR1 MRHNA and CDR2 SNTAGT. V dropped 5 bases and J dropped 2 bases, with 11 bases sitting between them. The CDR3 has 14 amino acids. DNA for the CDR3: TGTGCCAGCAGTCACCAGGACCACACAGATACGCAGTATTTT. It encodes CASSHQDHTDTQYF.